These 29 T cell receptor beta chains share one sample of origin, sequenced in a study of memory CD4+ T cells and cytomegalovirus serostatus. Assay: immunoSEQ multiplex PCR; the TCRdb copy retains only in-frame clones and omits some. The repertoire holds 40,000 to 50,000 clones, with 76% as singletons. The sort gate was single viable CD3+CD4+CD8-CD45RO+ cells for memory CD4+ T cells. The sample taken for sequencing was memory CD4+ T cells from blood. The origin of the receptors is an adult in good health and CMV-seronegative.

The gene calls are TRBV11-2 and TRBJ1-5; maybe TRBD1 (6 bases). CDR1 SGHAT and CDR2 FQNNGV come from the germline V gene. The CDR3 totals 16 residues. Trimming took off 5 bases at V and 7 bases at J, with 21 bases between the two ends. The CDR3 reads CASSQNGRRGGQPQHF. The CDR3 nucleotides are TGTGCCAGCAGCCAAAACGGGCGCAGGGGAGGCCAGCCCCAGCATTTT.

The rearrangement links TRBV30 to TRBJ1-2; D remains ambiguous. The germline gives CDR1 GTSNPN, CDR2 SVGIG (reference sequence). Trimming shortened V by 2 bases and J by 4 bases, and 14 bases separated the two germline ends. The CDR3 has 14 amino acids. CDR3 in amino acids: CAWSKTGAIYGYTF. The DNA for the CDR3 is TGTGCCTGGAGTAAGACGGGAGCAATCTATGGCTACACCTTC.

The rearrangement joins TRBV11-3 to TRBJ2-5; D is unresolved. This CDR3 has 13 residues. Germline V gene data show CDR1 as SGHNT and CDR2 as YENEEA. Trimming removed 5 bases at V and 5 bases at J, with 12 bases between. The CDR3 reads CASSRGDVETQYF. The DNA of the CDR3 is TGTGCCAGCAGCCGAGGTGATGTGGAGACCCAGTACTTC.

For the CDR3, the DNA is TGTGCCAGCAGCCAAGCGGCGGGAATCACTGAAGCTTTCTTT. This translates into CASSQAAGITEAFF. The V and J genes are TRBV4-2 and TRBJ1-1; no reliable D call. Germline CDR1 LGHNA, CDR2 YNFKEQ. V shed 1 base and J shed 4 bases, with 10 bases lying between them. CDR3 length equals 14 residues.

The chain carries TRBV30 and TRBJ2-3; 9 positions agree with TRBD2. The CDR3 is 15 residues long. After removal of 0 bases from V and 2 bases from J, the junction contained 3 bases not matched to a gene. Germline CDR1 and CDR2: GTSNPN and SVGIG (reference sequence). CDR3 loop: CAWSVASGVTDTQYF. In DNA, the CDR3 is TGTGCCTGGAGTGTAGCTAGCGGGGTCACAGATACGCAGTATTTT.

The J gene is TRBJ2-2, the V gene TRBV18, with 7 bases fitting TRBD1. This CDR3 region has 19 residues. Looked up from germline, CDR1 is KGHSH and CDR2 is LQKENI. V shed 2 bases and J 3 bases; nucleotides not matched to a gene: 15. The DNA for the CDR3 is TGTGCCAGCTCACCAAGAAACTTAGGACAGGTTGGATACACCGGGGAGCTGTTTTTT. Translation gives CASSPRNLGQVGYTGELFF.

This chain links TRBV21-1 with TRBJ1-5; the table's D gene call, TRBD1, was not cross checked with the DNA. TRBV21-1 is a known pseudogene. The CDR3 has 16 amino acids. This CDR3 reads CASRVERDRRGQPQHF. In DNA form, the CDR3 reads TGTGCCAGCAGGGTAGAACGGGACAGGCGCGGGCAGCCCCAGCATTTT.

The genes are TRBV28 and TRBJ1-4; D remains unclear. The germline V and J ends were trimmed by 3 bases and 4 bases, with 6 bases remaining between them. Germline lookup yields CDR1 MDHEN and CDR2 SYDVKM. The CDR3 has 13 amino acids. In nucleotides, the CDR3 is TGTGCCAGCAGTTTGGGCTTTAATGAAAAACTGTTTTTT. Its protein is CASSLGFNEKLFF.

The chain employs TRBV6-1 and TRBJ1-4; D is ambiguous. V was trimmed by 5 bases and J by 8 bases, leaving 15 bases between them. Germline CDR1 is MNHNS and CDR2 is SASEGT. The CDR3 is 14 residues long. DNA for the CDR3: TGTGCCAGCAGTCAAATGGGGTCTAGGGAAAAACTGTTTTTT. It specifies CASSQMGSREKLFF.

The J gene is TRBJ1-1, the V gene TRBV10-2; D unresolved. This CDR3 is 12 amino acids long. Trimming pared 0 bases from V and 8 bases from J, leaving 7 bases between. Germline loops: CDR1 WSHSY, CDR2 SAAADI. CDR3 nucleotide sequence: TGCGCCAGCAGTGAGTCGGTAGTGGAAGCTTTCTTT. It encodes CASSESVVEAFF.

The DNA for the CDR3 is TGCGCCAGCAGCTTGGACCCAGGGGGCTCGAACACTGAAGCTTTCTTT. It specifies CASSLDPGGSNTEAFF. The chain employs TRBV5-1 and TRBJ1-1; 8 nucleotides match TRBD1. CDR3 length: 16 amino acids. Trimming took 0 bases from V and 1 from J; bases not matched to a gene: 5. Germline V gene sequence: CDR1 SGHRS, CDR2 YFSETQ.

The chain recombines TRBV29-1 with TRBJ1-2; D is undetermined. The V end was cut by 8 bases, the J end by 2 bases, with 9 bases between. The CDR3 is made up of 11 amino acids. The germline CDR1 and CDR2 sequences are SQVTM and ANQGSEA. CDR3 in DNA: TGCAGCACTGAGGTAAACTATGGCTACACCTTC. Amino acid sequence: CSTEVNYGYTF.

This clone was counted once. The chain carries TRBV28 and TRBJ1-2; 8 nucleotides agree with TRBD1. Germline CDR1 is MDHEN and CDR2 is SYDVKM. V shed 6 bases, J shed 4 bases, and the junction held 4 bases outside the gene matches. The CDR3 is 13 residues long. As DNA, the CDR3 is TGTGCCAGCAGCCCTGGGACAGGCTATGGCTACACCTTC. Protein sequence: CASSPGTGYGYTF.

This clone was detected a few times. The genes are TRBV28 and TRBJ1-5; the D gene is possibly TRBD1 (5 bases). Germline V gene lookup returns CDR1 MDHEN and CDR2 SYDVKM. The CDR3 totals 12 residues. The CDR3 sequence is CRSGDSNQPQHF. In nucleotides, the CDR3 is TGTCGATCGGGGGATAGCAATCAGCCCCAGCATTTT.

This clone occurred once. The V call is TRBV2, the J call TRBJ2-3; D not certain. V gave up 5 bases and J gave up 1 base, with 7 bases separating them. The germline V gene encodes CDR1 SNHLY and CDR2 FYNNEI. The CDR3 covers 13 residues. CDR3 bases: TGTGCCAGCAGTTGGCTCGGCACAGATACGCAGTATTTT. Amino acid sequence: CASSWLGTDTQYF. The whole variable domain, filled in from reference TRBV2 and TRBJ2-3, reads EPEVTQTPSHQVTQMGQEVILRCVPISNHLYFYWYRQILGQKVEFLVSFYNNEISEKSEIFDDQFSVERPDGSNFTLKIRSTKLEDSAMYFCASSWLGTDTQYFGPGTRLTVL.

A single count supports this clone. This chain uses TRBV11-2 with TRBJ1-2; 9 bases agree with TRBD1. Looked up from germline, CDR1 is SGHAT and CDR2 is FQNNGV. With V trimmed by 5 bases and J by 6 bases, 10 bases remained unmatched. The CDR3 runs 15 residues. The CDR3 region is CASSPRQGDFHGYTF. Written as DNA, the CDR3 is TGTGCCAGCAGCCCAAGACAGGGGGATTTTCATGGCTACACCTTC.

V is TRBV6-1 and J is TRBJ2-7; tentatively, D is TRBD1 (6 bases). V lost 1 base and J 7 bases, leaving 14 bases between the germline ends. Germline CDR1 MNHNS, CDR2 SASEGT. The CDR3 spans 14 residues. The CDR3 here is CASSEVTGTREQYF. CDR3 nucleotides: TGTGCCAGCAGTGAAGTAACAGGGACGCGGGAGCAGTACTTC.

V gene TRBV28 combines with J gene TRBJ2-5, with a possible D match to TRBD2 (5 bases). V was trimmed by 3 bases and J by 2 bases, leaving 10 bases between them. This CDR3 has 14 amino acids. Germline assignment: CDR1 MDHEN and CDR2 SYDVKM. CDR3 sequence reads: CASSFPGNQETQYF. The CDR3 DNA reads as TGTGCCAGCAGTTTCCCGGGGAATCAAGAGACCCAGTACTTC. Complete variable domain (other parts from reference TRBV28 and TRBJ2-5): DVKVTQSSRYLVKRTGEKVFLECVQDMDHENMFWYRQDPGLGLRLIYFSYDVKMKEKGDIPEGYSVSREKKERFSLILESASTNQTSMYLCASSFPGNQETQYFGPGTRLLVL.

This clone has a single count. The J gene is TRBJ2-1, the V gene TRBV28; 10 nucleotides align to TRBD1. This CDR3 has 16 amino acids. CDR1 is MDHEN, CDR2 SYDVKM, per germline. V lost 6 bases to trimming and J lost 9 bases; unmatched junction nucleotides: 14. CDR3 DNA: TGTGCCAGCAGCTTACCGGGACAGGGGATTGTCGGTGAGCAGTTCTTC. It specifies CASSLPGQGIVGEQFF. Looking up the rest from reference TRBV28 and TRBJ2-1 gives the full variable domain: DVKVTQSSRYLVKRTGEKVFLECVQDMDHENMFWYRQDPGLGLRLIYFSYDVKMKEKGDIPEGYSVSREKKERFSLILESASTNQTSMYLCASSLPGQGIVGEQFFGPGTRLTVL.

This chain uses TRBV6-1 with TRBJ1-1; a possible D gene is TRBD1 (6 bases). Trimming shortened V by 1 base and J by 2 bases, and 17 bases separated the two germline ends. This CDR3 has 17 amino acids. CDR1 MNHNS and CDR2 SASEGT come from the germline V gene. The CDR3 DNA sequence: TGTGCCAGCAGTGAAGTCTGGGGGCGCGGGAAAAACACTGAAGCTTTCTTT. This sequence encodes CASSEVWGRGKNTEAFF.

This clone is medium-sized. The genes are TRBV19 and TRBJ1-5; D not certain. The length of the CDR3 is 16 residues. V was cut by 0 bases and J by 3 bases, with 12 bases left in between. Germline V gene sequence: CDR1 LNHDA, CDR2 SQIVND (reference sequence). The DNA for the CDR3 is TGTGCCAGTAGTATAGATCTGCTCCCGTACAATCAGCCCCAGCATTTT. Translated: CASSIDLLPYNQPQHF.

In DNA, the CDR3 is TGTGCCAGCCCCGAGGGTCCCCTCGCCTCACCCCTCCACTTT. This translates into CASPEGPLASPLHF. The rearrangement joins TRBV6-4 to TRBJ1-6; D ambiguous. Germline CDR1 and CDR2: MRHNA and SNTAGT. The CDR3 has 14 amino acids. V lost 8 bases, J lost 10 bases, and 18 bases lay in between.

The rearrangement joins TRBV5-1 to TRBJ2-3; D is undetermined. V dropped 1 base and J dropped 6 bases, with 9 bases sitting between them. The CDR3 has 13 amino acids. Per the germline V gene, CDR1 is SGHRS and CDR2 is YFSETQ. The CDR3 bases are TGCGCCAGCAGCTTGAATCTGCGGGATACGCAGTATTTT. Amino acid sequence: CASSLNLRDTQYF.

V is TRBV30 and J is TRBJ1-2; 8 bases fit TRBD1. The CDR3 spans 15 residues. With 5 bases clipped from V and 4 bases from J, the junction kept 12 bases outside the gene matches. CDR1 and CDR2 from the germline V gene are GTSNPN and SVGIG (reference sequence). In DNA form, the CDR3 reads TGTGCCTGGGGGTTAGCAGGGGGCTCCTCCTATGGCTACACCTTC. Amino acids: CAWGLAGGSSYGYTF.

This clone was detected only a few times. The gene calls are TRBV4-2 and TRBJ1-5; possibly TRBD1 for D (6 bases). CDR1 LGHNA and CDR2 YNFKEQ come from the germline V gene. Trimming removed 1 base from V and 11 bases from J, with 21 bases in between. This CDR3 has 16 residues. The CDR3 reads CASSQGGGRILGAQHF. CDR3 sequence (DNA): TGTGCCAGCAGCCAAGGTGGGGGGCGAATCTTGGGGGCCCAGCATTTT.

This chain links TRBV11-2 with TRBJ1-1; a possible D gene is TRBD1 (5 bases). This CDR3 spans 14 amino acids. Looked up from germline, CDR1 is SGHAT and CDR2 is FQNNGV. Trimming removed 0 bases from V and 5 bases from J, with 10 bases in between. This chain's CDR3 is CASSLEGVGTEAFF. Here the CDR3 DNA reads TGTGCCAGCAGCTTAGAAGGGGTCGGTACTGAAGCTTTCTTT.

The chain combines TRBV19 with TRBJ1-2, with D unclear. Germline V CDR1 and CDR2: LNHDA, SQIVND (reference sequence). The length of the CDR3 is 14 residues. Trimming removed 1 base at V and 1 base at J, with 7 bases between. CDR3 nucleotide sequence: TGTGCCAGTAGTATAGCCGGCGGTAACTATGGCTACACCTTC. Encoded protein: CASSIAGGNYGYTF.

This chain joins TRBV28 and TRBJ2-7, with 8 bases that match TRBD2. Germline CDR1 is MDHEN and CDR2 is SYDVKM. CDR3 length: 15 residues. Trimming cost V 6 bases and J 9 bases; bases outside gene matches: 16. The CDR3 region is CASSLPGVAGNLQYF. The CDR3 coding sequence is TGTGCCAGCAGCCTCCCCGGGGTAGCGGGGAACCTGCAGTACTTC.

The gene calls are TRBV5-6 and TRBJ1-2; TRBD1 might be the D (5 bases). Germline V gene data show CDR1 as SGHDT and CDR2 as YYEEEE. The length of the CDR3 is 16 residues. V lost 2 bases and J lost 8, with 22 bases in between. This CDR3 is CASSFLAREGSGGYTF. The CDR3 DNA reads TGTGCCAGCAGCTTTTTAGCCAGGGAAGGGTCGGGAGGCTACACCTTC.